One and the same sample provided the 16 T cell receptor beta chains below, sequenced in a study of long-term antiretroviral therapy in people with HIV. Survey-level resolution applied to immunoSEQ assay v3.0. Clones were sequenced by immunoSEQ multiplex PCR, and TCRdb holds only the in-frame ones, with some missing. The table includes some 40,000 clones, under 85% detected once. The material was unsorted PBMCs, obtained 1 year after starting antiretroviral therapy. These receptors were collected from a man in his late teens or twenties with HIV.

This chain joins TRBV28 and TRBJ2-7, with unresolved D. Germline CDR1 reads MDHEN; CDR2 reads SYDVKM. The germline V and J ends were trimmed by 2 bases and 7 bases, with 9 bases remaining between them. This CDR3 spans 12 amino acids. The CDR3: CASSLAGYEQYF. CDR3 sequence (DNA): TGTGCCAGCAGTTTAGCAGGATATGAGCAGTACTTC.

The chain couples TRBV7-6 to TRBJ2-7; perhaps TRBD2 as D (6 bases). Trimming removed 0 bases at V and 2 bases at J, with 8 bases between. CDR1 and CDR2 (germline): SGHVS, FNYEAQ. The CDR3 covers 14 residues. CDR3 bases: TGTGCCAGCAGCTTAGCTGGGGGGACCTACGAGCAGTACTTC. Translation: CASSLAGGTYEQYF.

The J gene is TRBJ2-7, the V gene TRBV9; D unclear. Trimming took off 0 bases at V and 2 bases at J, with 9 bases between the two ends. Per the germline V gene, CDR1 is SGDLS and CDR2 is YYNGEE. The CDR3 extends over 14 amino acids. CDR3 region: CASSVGGSPYEQYF. CDR3 sequence (DNA): TGTGCCAGCAGCGTAGGAGGCAGCCCCTACGAGCAGTACTTC.

The chain joins TRBV19 to TRBJ1-2; TRBD1 matches at 8 bases. Per the germline V gene, CDR1 is LNHDA and CDR2 is SQIVND (reference sequence). The CDR3 is 15 residues long. The V and J ends lost 3 bases and 5 bases, in that order; junction bases with no gene match: 8. The CDR3 here is CASSILRGQGYGYTF. The DNA of the CDR3 is TGTGCCAGTAGTATCCTCAGGGGGCAAGGGTATGGCTACACCTTC.

This sequence joins TRBV28 and TRBJ1-1; D not certain. Per the germline V gene, CDR1 is MDHEN and CDR2 is SYDVKM. Trimming took 2 bases from V and 1 from J, leaving 8 bases between them. This CDR3 has 14 amino acids. The CDR3 sequence is CASSLMSWNTEAFF. The CDR3 nucleotides are TGTGCCAGCAGTTTAATGTCCTGGAACACTGAAGCTTTCTTT.

The chain recombines TRBV11-3 with TRBJ2-3; possibly TRBD1 for D (6 bases). Trimming shortened V by 5 bases and J by 0 bases, and 18 bases separated the two germline ends. CDR3 size: 17 residues. Germline lookup yields CDR1 SGHNT and CDR2 YENEEA. The CDR3 region is CASSPTGTGLSTDTQYF. CDR3 nucleotide sequence: TGTGCCAGCAGCCCTACAGGGACCGGACTTAGCACAGATACGCAGTATTTT. The full variable domain, its missing parts supplied by reference TRBV11-3 and TRBJ2-3, is EAGVVQSPRYKIIEKKQPVAFWCNPISGHNTLYWYLQNLGQGPELLIRYENEEAVDDSQLPKDRFSAERLKGVDSTLKIQPAELGDSAVYLCASSPTGTGLSTDTQYFGPGTRLTVL.

The genes are TRBV19 and TRBJ2-1; 14 nucleotides agree with TRBD2. This CDR3 region has 15 residues. V lost 7 bases and J lost 8; bases outside the gene matches: 7. CDR1 and CDR2 (germline): LNHDA, SQIVND (reference sequence). The CDR3 bases are TGTGCCAGTAACAGGGCGGGACTAGCGGGAGATGAGCAGTTCTTC. Translating gives CASNRAGLAGDEQFF.

The chain carries TRBV27 and TRBJ2-1, with 7 bases that match TRBD2. The ends lost 3 bases at V and 2 bases at J; junction bases unmatched: 7. Germline CDR1 is MNHEY and CDR2 is SMNVEV (reference sequence). The CDR3 totals 16 residues. CDR3: CASSLRPGTTYNEQFF. The CDR3 nucleotides read TGTGCCAGCAGTTTGAGACCCGGGACTACCTACAATGAGCAGTTCTTC.

V is TRBV10-1 and J is TRBJ2-7, with no clear D. Germline assignment: CDR1 WNHNN and CDR2 SYGVQD (reference sequence). Trimming removed 2 bases from V and 3 bases from J, with 2 bases in between. The CDR3 is 11 residues long. The CDR3 sequence: CASSEGYEQYF. The CDR3 region has the DNA TGCGCCAGCAGTGAGGGCTACGAGCAGTACTTC.

The chain uses TRBV6-5 and TRBJ2-2; unclear D gene. V was trimmed by 5 bases and J by 7 bases, leaving 11 bases between them. The length of the CDR3 is 13 residues. Per germline, CDR1 MNHEY and CDR2 SVGAGI. The CDR3 is CASSPDFDGELFF. DNA for the CDR3: TGTGCCAGCAGTCCCGATTTCGACGGGGAGCTGTTTTTT.

V gene TRBV27 combines with J gene TRBJ2-7; D is perhaps TRBD1 (7 bases). The V and J ends lost 5 bases and 0 bases respectively, with 14 bases between them. The germline CDR1 and CDR2 sequences are MNHEY and SMNVEV (reference sequence). The CDR3 is 15 residues long. In DNA, the CDR3 is TGTGCCAGCAGTCGGGGGACAGTGAGCTCCTACGAGCAGTACTTC. Protein sequence: CASSRGTVSSYEQYF.

This chain links TRBV7-2 with TRBJ2-2, with 7 bases matching TRBD1. The V gene end was trimmed by 5 bases and the J gene end by 9 bases; junction bases not matched to a gene: 12. The CDR3 has 15 amino acids. Germline V gene lookup returns CDR1 SGHTA and CDR2 FQGNSA. CDR3 DNA sequence: TGTGCCAGCAGCCCTAGGGACAGTCTAGGGCGGGAGCTGTTTTTT. It codes for CASSPRDSLGRELFF.

Turning to this clone: Additional DNA sequences in this sample encode the identical CDR3. DNA for the CDR3: TGTGCCAGCAGCCAAGTGCCGGGACAGGGCGACAATGAGCAGTTCTTC. It yields the protein CASSQVPGQGDNEQFF. The chain couples TRBV14 to TRBJ2-1; the match to TRBD1 covers 9 bases. The CDR3 is made up of 16 amino acids. The trim removed 1 base at V and 5 bases at J, leaving 6 bases unmatched. The V gene's germline CDR1 is SGHDN and CDR2 FVKESK.

The chain combines TRBV5-1 with TRBJ2-1; 9 bases fit TRBD2. The V gene end was trimmed by 0 bases and the J gene end by 4 bases; junction bases not matched to a gene: 2. The CDR3 is 15 residues long. Looked up from germline, CDR1 is SGHRS and CDR2 is YFSETQ. CDR3 in DNA: TGCGCCAGCAGCTTGGCAGCGGGAGGATACAATGAGCAGTTCTTC. It specifies CASSLAAGGYNEQFF.

V is TRBV5-1 and J is TRBJ1-4, with 9 nucleotides matching TRBD1. The CDR3 sequence is 15 residues long. Trimming at V came to 4 bases and at J to 6 bases, leaving 7 bases not matched to a gene. The germline gives CDR1 SGHRS, CDR2 YFSETQ. The chain's CDR3 is CASSARDREDEKLFF. The CDR3 DNA reads as TGCGCCAGCAGCGCCCGGGACAGGGAGGATGAAAAACTGTTTTTT.

This chain connects TRBV21-1 to TRBJ2-4. TRBV21-1 is a pseudogene locus. The CDR3 totals 18 residues. The CDR3 reads CASSPRPAPPIAKNIQYF. CDR3 bases: TGTGCCAGCAGCCCCCGGCCCGCACCTCCTATAGCCAAAAACATTCAGTACTTC.